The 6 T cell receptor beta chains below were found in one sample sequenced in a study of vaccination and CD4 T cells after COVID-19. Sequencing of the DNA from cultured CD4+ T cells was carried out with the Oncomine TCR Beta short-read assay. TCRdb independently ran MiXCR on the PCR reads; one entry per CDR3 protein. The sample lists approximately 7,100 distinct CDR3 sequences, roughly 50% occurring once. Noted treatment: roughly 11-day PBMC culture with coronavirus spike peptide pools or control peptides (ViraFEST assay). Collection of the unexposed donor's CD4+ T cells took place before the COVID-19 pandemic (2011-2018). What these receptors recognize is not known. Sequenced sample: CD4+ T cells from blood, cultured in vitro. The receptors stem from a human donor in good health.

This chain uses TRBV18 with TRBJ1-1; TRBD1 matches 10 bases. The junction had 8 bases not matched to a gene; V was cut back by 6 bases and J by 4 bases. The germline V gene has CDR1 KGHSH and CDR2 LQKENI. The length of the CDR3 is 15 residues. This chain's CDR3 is CASSPGTGVGTEAFF. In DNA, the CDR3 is TGTGCCAGCTCGCCAGGGACAGGGGTGGGCACTGAAGCTTTCTTT.

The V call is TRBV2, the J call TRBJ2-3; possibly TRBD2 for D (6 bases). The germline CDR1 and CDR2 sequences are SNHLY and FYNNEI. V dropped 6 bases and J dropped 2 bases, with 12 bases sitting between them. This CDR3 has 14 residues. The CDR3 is CASRVGDSTDTQYF. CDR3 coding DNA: TGTGCCAGCAGGGTGGGGGACTCCACAGATACGCAGTATTTT.

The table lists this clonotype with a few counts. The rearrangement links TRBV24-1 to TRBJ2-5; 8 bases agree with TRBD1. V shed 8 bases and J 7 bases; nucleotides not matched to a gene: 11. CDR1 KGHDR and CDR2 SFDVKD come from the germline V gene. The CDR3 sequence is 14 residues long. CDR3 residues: CATTDRGQAGTQYF. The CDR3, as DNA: TGTGCCACCACCGATCGGGGACAGGCGGGGACCCAGTACTTC.

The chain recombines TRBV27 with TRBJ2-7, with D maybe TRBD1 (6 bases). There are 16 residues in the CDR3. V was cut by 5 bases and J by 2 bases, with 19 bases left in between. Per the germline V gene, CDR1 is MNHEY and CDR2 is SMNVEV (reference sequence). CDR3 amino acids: CASSPPFRDTPYEQYF. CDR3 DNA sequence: TGTGCCAGCAGTCCTCCCTTCCGGGACACCCCCTACGAGCAGTACTTC.

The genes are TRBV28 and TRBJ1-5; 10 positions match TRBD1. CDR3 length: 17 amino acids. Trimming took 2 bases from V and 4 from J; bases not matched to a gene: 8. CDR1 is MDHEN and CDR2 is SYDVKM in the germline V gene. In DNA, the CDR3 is TGTGCCAGCAGTTTAATGGTGGGACAGGGGAGTAATCAGCCCCAGCATTTT. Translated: CASSLMVGQGSNQPQHF.

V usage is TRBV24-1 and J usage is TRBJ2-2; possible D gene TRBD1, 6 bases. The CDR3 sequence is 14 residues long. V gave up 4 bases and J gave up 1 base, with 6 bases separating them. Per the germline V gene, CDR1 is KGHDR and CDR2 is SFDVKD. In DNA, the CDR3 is TGTGCCACCAGTGACAGGGGGAACACCGGGGAGCTGTTTTTT. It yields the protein CATSDRGNTGELFF.